This T cell receptor (beta chain) was identified in a study of immune evolution from preneoplasia to lung adenocarcinoma. The study's findings and limits: Clonality was highest in normal lung, lower in later-stage lesions apparently. Normal lung had the highest top T cell clone frequencies.

Patient tissue came from resections in Japan or China, 2014–2017. Histologic diagnosis was independently verified by two lung pathologists. The repertoire was sequenced with immunoSEQ multiplex PCR; TCRdb's copy has only in-frame clones and lacks some. Among some 5,200 clones, around 77% were seen once, and the ten largest hold roughly 15%. This CDR3 has 11 amino acids. CDR1 is MNHNS, CDR2 SASEGT, per germline. V was trimmed by 7 bases and J by 2 bases, leaving 6 bases between them. This clone has a single count. As yet, its antigen is unknown. The receptor was derived from a person between 50 and 69 years old with lung adenocarcinoma. Sequenced input: FFPE normal lung tissue adjacent to the tumor. The V and J genes are TRBV6-1 and TRBJ2-7; a possible D gene is TRBD1 (6 bases). The CDR3 nucleotides are TGTGCCAGCACAGGGGCCTACGAGCAGTACTTC. It is translated as CASTGAYEQYF.